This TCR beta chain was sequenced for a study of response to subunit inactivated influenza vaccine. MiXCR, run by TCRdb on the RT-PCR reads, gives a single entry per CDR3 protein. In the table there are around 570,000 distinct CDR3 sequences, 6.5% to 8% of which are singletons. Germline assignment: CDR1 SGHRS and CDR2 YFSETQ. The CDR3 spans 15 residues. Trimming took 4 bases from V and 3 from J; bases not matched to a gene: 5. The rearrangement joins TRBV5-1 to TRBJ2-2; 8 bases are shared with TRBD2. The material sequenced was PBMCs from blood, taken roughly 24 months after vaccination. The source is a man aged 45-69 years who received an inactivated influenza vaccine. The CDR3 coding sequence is TGCGCCAGCAGCAAGACTAGCGTCGACACCGGGGAGCTGTTTTTT. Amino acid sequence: CASSKTSVDTGELFF.